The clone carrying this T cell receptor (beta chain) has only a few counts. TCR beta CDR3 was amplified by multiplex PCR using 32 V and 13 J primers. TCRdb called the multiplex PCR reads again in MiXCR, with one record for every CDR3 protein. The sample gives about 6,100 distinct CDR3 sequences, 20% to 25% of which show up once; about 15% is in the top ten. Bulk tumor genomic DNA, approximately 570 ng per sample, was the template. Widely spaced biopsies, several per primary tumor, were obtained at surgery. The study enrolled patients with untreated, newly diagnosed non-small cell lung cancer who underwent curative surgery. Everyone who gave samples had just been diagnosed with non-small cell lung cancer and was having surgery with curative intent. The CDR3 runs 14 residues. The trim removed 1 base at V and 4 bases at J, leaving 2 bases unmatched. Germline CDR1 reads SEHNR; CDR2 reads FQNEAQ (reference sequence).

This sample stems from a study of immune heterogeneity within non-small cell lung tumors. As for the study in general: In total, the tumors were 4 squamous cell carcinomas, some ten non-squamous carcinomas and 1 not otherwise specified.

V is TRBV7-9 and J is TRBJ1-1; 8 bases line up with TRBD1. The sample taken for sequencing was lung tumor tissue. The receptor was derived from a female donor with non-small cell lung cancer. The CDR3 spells CASSLVQGGTEAFF. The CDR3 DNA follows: TGTGCCAGCAGCTTAGTACAGGGGGGCACTGAAGCTTTCTTT. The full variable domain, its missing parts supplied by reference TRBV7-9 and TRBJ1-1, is DTGVSQNPRHKITKRGQNVTFRCDPISEHNRLYWYRQTLGQGPEFLTYFQNEAQLEKSRLLSDRFSAERPKGSFSTLEIQRTEQGDSAMYLCASSLVQGGTEAFFGQGTRLTVV.